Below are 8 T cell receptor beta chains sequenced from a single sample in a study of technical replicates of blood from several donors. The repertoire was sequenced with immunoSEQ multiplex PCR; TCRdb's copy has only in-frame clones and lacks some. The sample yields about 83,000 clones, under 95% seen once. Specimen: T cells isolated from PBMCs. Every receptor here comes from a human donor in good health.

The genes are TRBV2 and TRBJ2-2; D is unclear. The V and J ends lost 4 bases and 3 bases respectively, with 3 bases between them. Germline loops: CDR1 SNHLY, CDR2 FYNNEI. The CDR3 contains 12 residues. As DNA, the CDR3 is TGTGCCAGCAGTGGAGACACCGGGGAGCTGTTTTTT. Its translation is CASSGDTGELFF.

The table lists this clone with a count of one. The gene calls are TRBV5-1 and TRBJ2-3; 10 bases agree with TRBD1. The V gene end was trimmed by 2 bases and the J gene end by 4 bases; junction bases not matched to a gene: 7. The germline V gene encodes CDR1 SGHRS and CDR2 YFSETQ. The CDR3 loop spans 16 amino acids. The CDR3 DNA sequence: TGCGCCAGCAGCTTCGGGGACAGGGGACTAGCAGATACGCAGTATTTT. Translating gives CASSFGDRGLADTQYF.

The CDR3 region has the DNA TGTGCTAGTGGCCGATCAGGCGGGGGGGCCGTTTTACCCGGGCAGTTCTTC. Translating it yields CASGRSGGGAVLPGQFF. The chain is built from TRBV12-5 and TRBJ2-1; 9 bases match TRBD2. The CDR3 has 17 residues. The germline CDR1 and CDR2 sequences are LGHNT and FRNRAP. The junction had 21 bases not matched to a gene; V was cut back by 6 bases and J by 12 bases.

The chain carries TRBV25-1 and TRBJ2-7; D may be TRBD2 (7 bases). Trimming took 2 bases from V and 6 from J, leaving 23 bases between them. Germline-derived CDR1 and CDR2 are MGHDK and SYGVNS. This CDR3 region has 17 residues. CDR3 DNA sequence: TGTGCCAGCAGTGAAGCCCCACGAGGGGGGGATCTAGTCGAGCAGTACTTC. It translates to CASSEAPRGGDLVEQYF.

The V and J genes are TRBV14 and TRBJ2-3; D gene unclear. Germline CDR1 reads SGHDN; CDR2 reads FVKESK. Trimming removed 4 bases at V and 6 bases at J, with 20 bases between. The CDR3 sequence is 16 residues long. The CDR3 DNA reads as TGTGCCAGCAGCCTAATGCCCGGATCTCTAGGTGATACGCAGTATTTT. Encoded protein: CASSLMPGSLGDTQYF.

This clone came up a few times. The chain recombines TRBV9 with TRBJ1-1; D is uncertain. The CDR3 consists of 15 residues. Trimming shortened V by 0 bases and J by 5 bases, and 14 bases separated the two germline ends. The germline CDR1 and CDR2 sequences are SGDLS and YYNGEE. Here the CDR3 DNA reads TGTGCCAGCAGCGTAGCGGGGAGATCGGAGACTGAAGCTTTCTTT. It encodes CASSVAGRSETEAFF.

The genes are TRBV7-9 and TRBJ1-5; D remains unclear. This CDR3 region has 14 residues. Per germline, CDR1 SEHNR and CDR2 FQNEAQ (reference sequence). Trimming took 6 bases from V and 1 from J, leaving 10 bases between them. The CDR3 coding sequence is TGTGCCAGCAGTTTGGCGGGGAGCAATCAGCCCCAGCATTTT. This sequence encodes CASSLAGSNQPQHF.

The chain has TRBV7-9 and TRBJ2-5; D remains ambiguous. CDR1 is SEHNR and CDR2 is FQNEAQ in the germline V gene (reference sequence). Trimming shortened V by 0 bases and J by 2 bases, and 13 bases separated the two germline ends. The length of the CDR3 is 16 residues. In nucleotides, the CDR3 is TGTGCCAGCAGCTTAGCTGTCTGGGCCATACAAGAGACCCAGTACTTC. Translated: CASSLAVWAIQETQYF.